The T cell receptor beta chain described here comes from a study of tissue T cells after allogeneic stem cell transplantation. Described time point: mouse harvest day 14 after allogeneic transplant. Tail vein injection delivered 10^7 T-cell-depleted bone marrow cells and 10^6 splenic CD5+ T cells. Note on this clone: Gene and germline names: mouse.

Libraries were prepared by immunoSEQ multiplex PCR; TCRdb keeps only in-frame clonotypes and omits some of them. Of roughly 7,800 clones listed, roughly a third were seen once; the top ten hold roughly 3%. The receptor was isolated from a female BALB/c mouse given C57BL/6 T cells with graft-versus-host disease after an allogeneic hematopoietic cell transplant. The sequencing input was skin.

The part of the CDR3 DNA that was read is TGTGCCAGCAGTGGCCGGACTGGGGGGCGTGCAGAAACGCTGTAT. It specifies CASSGRTGGRAETLY. The CDR3 reads in full as CASSGRTGGRAETLYF. This chain connects TRBV13-1 to TRBJ2-3, with TRBD2 matching over 11 bases. The DNA ends 1 residue before the CDR3 does, and the rest of the CDR3 is filled in from the germline J gene. The trim removed 3 bases at V and 1 base at J, leaving 4 bases unmatched. The CDR3 has 16 amino acids. The germline V gene encodes CDR1 NSHNY and CDR2 SYGAGN.